This T cell receptor beta chain was captured in a study of T cell responses to AZD1222 COVID-19 vaccine. Study details: Second-dose schedules of about 4 or about 12 weeks were combined.

Germline CDR1 reads SQVTM; CDR2 reads ANQGSEA. The V gene end was trimmed by 0 bases and the J gene end by 15 bases; junction bases not matched to a gene: 6. This CDR3 comprises 12 residues. Study observations and caveats: In a largely white British group with more females than males, clonal diversity was possibly underestimated. Following two doses of AZD1222, Spike-specific TCR breadth and depth rose. Across the whole spike, CD4 TCRs peaked at regions 160-218 and 743-854.

Some clones are missing from TCRdb's copy, which holds only in-frame ones; the method was immunoSEQ multiplex PCR. The sample has 100,000 to 150,000 clones, roughly nine tenths seen once. This clone was seen only once. Its antigen is currently unknown. This clonotype originated in an adult in good health. The chain is built from TRBV29-1 and TRBJ2-1; 9 bases are shared with TRBD1. Here the sequenced sample was peripheral blood, taken on day 0 of AZD1222 vaccination. CDR3 nucleotides: TGCAGCGTTGAAGATCTGGGGACAGGGCTGTTCTTC. Residues: CSVEDLGTGLFF.